This paragraph covers one T cell receptor beta chain sequence. Its antigen remains unidentified. The entry originates in a study of T cell responses to AZD1222 COVID-19 vaccine. The study, taken as a whole, reports: An increase in Spike-specific TCR breadth and depth was observed after two AZD1222 doses.

Pooled in the analysis were second doses at about 4 or about 12 weeks. The method was immunoSEQ multiplex PCR; TCRdb's version includes in-frame clones alone and lacks a portion of them. The sample lists 150,000 to 200,000 clones; about 93% were seen once. Per the germline V gene, CDR1 is SGHTA and CDR2 is FQGNSA. The length of the CDR3 is 12 residues. V lost 8 bases and J 1 base, leaving 8 bases between the germline ends. This TCR was sampled from an adult who received the AZD1222 COVID-19 vaccine. The sequencing used peripheral blood, collected 28 days after the second AZD1222 dose. This chain joins TRBV7-2 and TRBJ2-5; unclear D gene. CDR3 sequence reads: CASGRGQETQYF. The DNA of the CDR3 is TGTGCCAGCGGCCGCGGCCAAGAGACCCAGTACTTC.